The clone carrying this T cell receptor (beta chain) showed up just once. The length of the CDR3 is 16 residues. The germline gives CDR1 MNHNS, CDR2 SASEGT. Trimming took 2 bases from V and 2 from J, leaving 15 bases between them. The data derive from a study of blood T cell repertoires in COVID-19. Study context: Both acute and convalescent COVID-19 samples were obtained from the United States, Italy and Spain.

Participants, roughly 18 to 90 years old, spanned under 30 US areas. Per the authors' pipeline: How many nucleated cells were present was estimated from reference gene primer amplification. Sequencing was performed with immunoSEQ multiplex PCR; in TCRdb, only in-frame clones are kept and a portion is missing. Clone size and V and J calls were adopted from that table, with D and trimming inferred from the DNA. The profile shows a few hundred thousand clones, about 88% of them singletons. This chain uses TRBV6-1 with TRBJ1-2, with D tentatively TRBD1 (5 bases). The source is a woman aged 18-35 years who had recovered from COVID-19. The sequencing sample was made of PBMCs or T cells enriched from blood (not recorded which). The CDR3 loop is CASSEINGGVNYGYTF. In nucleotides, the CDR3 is TGTGCCAGCAGTGAAATCAACGGGGGAGTGAACTATGGCTACACCTTC.